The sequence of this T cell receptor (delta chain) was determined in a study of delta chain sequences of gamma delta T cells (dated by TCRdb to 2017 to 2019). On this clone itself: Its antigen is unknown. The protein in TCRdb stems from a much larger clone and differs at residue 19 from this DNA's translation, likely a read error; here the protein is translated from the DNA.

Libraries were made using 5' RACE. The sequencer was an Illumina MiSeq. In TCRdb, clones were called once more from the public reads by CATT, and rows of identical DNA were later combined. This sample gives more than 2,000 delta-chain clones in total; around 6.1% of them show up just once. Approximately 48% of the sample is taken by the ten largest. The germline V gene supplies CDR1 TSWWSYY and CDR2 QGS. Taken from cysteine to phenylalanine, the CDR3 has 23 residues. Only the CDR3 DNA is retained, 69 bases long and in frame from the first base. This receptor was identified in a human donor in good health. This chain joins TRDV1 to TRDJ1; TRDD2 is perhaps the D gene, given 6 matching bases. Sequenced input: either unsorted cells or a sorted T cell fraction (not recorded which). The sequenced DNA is TGTGCTCTTGGGGACACCCCCCCGATCCTACGCACTGGCCCAGCGTATTATACCGGTAAACTCATCTTT. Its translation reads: CALGDTPPILRTGPAYYTGKLIF.